The 5 T cell receptor beta chains given below trace back to one sample, sequenced in a study of blood T cell repertoires in COVID-19. The table came from immunoSEQ multiplex PCR; TCRdb's copy has only in-frame clones and leaves some out. The sample shows under 150,000 clones, roughly 90% of them seen only once. Material: peripheral blood. Receptors originate from a man aged 45-65 years with active COVID-19.

The genes are TRBV5-8 and TRBJ2-1; D might be TRBD1 (5 bases). V was pared by 3 bases and J by 6 bases, with 13 bases between. Germline CDR1 reads SGHTS; CDR2 reads YDEGEE. This CDR3 is built from 14 residues. The CDR3 protein is CASSSGPLRNEQFF. The CDR3 DNA follows: TGTGCCAGCAGCTCAGGGCCCCTGCGCAATGAGCAGTTCTTC.

This chain joins TRBV5-4 and TRBJ2-5; possibly TRBD2 for D (5 bases). V lost 7 bases, J lost 2 bases, and 9 bases lay in between. The CDR3 has 12 residues. The V gene's germline CDR1 is SGHNT and CDR2 YYREEE (reference sequence). The CDR3 is CASGRGQETQYF. CDR3 in DNA: TGTGCCAGCGGTCGGGGACAAGAGACCCAGTACTTC.

This chain uses TRBV5-4 with TRBJ2-5; D possibly corresponds to TRBD1 (6 bases). This CDR3 contains 16 residues. V was trimmed by 4 bases and J by 2 bases, leaving 18 bases between them. The germline V gene encodes CDR1 SGHNT and CDR2 YYREEE (reference sequence). CDR3 nucleotides: TGTGCCAGCAGCCCGCAGGGGATTAGCGTACAAGAGACCCAGTACTTC. This translates into CASSPQGISVQETQYF.

This chain uses TRBV27 with TRBJ2-6; 9 nucleotides match TRBD2. V lost 5 bases, J lost 4 bases, and 6 bases stayed unmatched. The CDR3 has 16 residues. Germline CDR1 reads MNHEY; CDR2 reads SMNVEV (reference sequence). In nucleotides, the CDR3 is TGTGCCAGCAGTCCCTATGGACTAGCGGGGGCCAACGTCCTGACTTTC. Amino acid sequence: CASSPYGLAGANVLTF.

This chain links TRBV19 with TRBJ2-1, with 9 positions matching TRBD1. CDR1 is LNHDA and CDR2 is SQIVND in the germline V gene (reference sequence). V was clipped by 5 bases and J by 3 bases; unmatched bases: 5. The CDR3 has 15 amino acids. The CDR3 protein is CASSSGTGSYNEQFF. The CDR3 nucleotides read TGTGCCAGTAGTTCCGGGACAGGGAGCTACAATGAGCAGTTCTTC.